This T cell receptor beta chain was observed in a study of blood T cell repertoires in COVID-19. The J segment lost 0 bases and the V segment lost 3 bases, leaving 8 bases of the junction unmatched. The V gene's germline CDR1 is KGHSH and CDR2 LQKENI. The CDR3 totals 17 residues. TCRdb's table, derived via immunoSEQ multiplex PCR, lists solely in-frame clones and lacks some. The data show 300,000 to 350,000 clones, about 90% seen once. The sequence was obtained from a woman in her late teens or twenties with acute COVID-19. This rearrangement joins TRBV18 to TRBJ2-1, with 7 nucleotides matching TRBD2. Sample: PBMCs or T cells enriched from blood (not recorded which). CDR3 protein: CASSPPRLAGSYNEQFF. The CDR3 DNA follows: TGTGCCAGCTCACCCCCACGACTAGCCGGCTCCTACAATGAGCAGTTCTTC. Looking up the rest from reference TRBV18 and TRBJ2-1 gives the full variable domain: NAGVMQNPRHLVRRRGQEARLRCSPMKGHSHVYWYRQLPEEGLKFMVYLQKENIIDESGMPKERFSAEFPKEGPSILRIQQVVRGDSAAYFCASSPPRLAGSYNEQFFGPGTRLTVL.